Presented here are 16 T cell receptor beta chains from one specimen sequenced in a study of T cells in Graves' hyperthyroidism and ophthalmopathy. TCR beta CDR3 sequences were amplified from RNA transcripts. The HTBI primer set drove a first-round RT-PCR of the TCR CDR3. TCRdb re-derived calls from the multiplex PCR reads in MiXCR, one entry per CDR3 protein. The table includes about 52,000 distinct CDR3 sequences, around half detected once. Sequencing was performed on blood. Receptors originate from a woman aged 45-60 years with Graves' ophthalmopathy.

The V and J genes are TRBV7-6 and TRBJ1-2; D is unresolved. Trimming removed 5 bases from V and 2 bases from J, with 12 bases in between. The CDR3 runs to 14 residues. The germline gives CDR1 SGHVS, CDR2 FNYEAQ. This CDR3 reads CASSATVGNYGYTF. CDR3 nucleotide sequence: TGTGCCAGCAGCGCGACTGTTGGGAACTATGGCTACACCTTC. The entire variable domain, with the rest obtained from reference TRBV7-6 and TRBJ1-2, is as follows: GAGVSQSPRYKVTKRGQDVALRCDPISGHVSLYWYRQALGQGPEFLTYFNYEAQQDKSGLPNDRFSAERPEGSISTLTIQRTEQRDSAMYRCASSATVGNYGYTFGSGTRLTVV.

The chain links TRBV10-1 to TRBJ2-1; D could derive from TRBD1 or TRBD2 (5 bases each). CDR3 length equals 15 residues. Germline V gene lookup returns CDR1 WNHNN and CDR2 SYGVQD (reference sequence). V was clipped by 0 bases and J by 6 bases, with 12 bases between them. The CDR3 DNA sequence: TGCGCCAGCAGTGAGTCGAGGGGCGCCTCCAATGAGCAGTTCTTC. Translation: CASSESRGASNEQFF.

Remarks on this clonotype: A junction end diverges from the germline sequence, so it may reflect a read error. J is TRBJ2-3 and V is TRBV10-3; 7 bases line up with TRBD2. Germline CDR1 is ENHRY and CDR2 is SYGVKD. The length of the CDR3 is 14 residues. CDR3 region: CASKSGGGTDAQYF. The CDR3 DNA sequence: TGTGCCTCGAAATCGGGGGGAGGCACAGATGCGCAGTATTTT.

V is TRBV9 and J is TRBJ2-5; 10 bases match TRBD1. Looked up from germline, CDR1 is SGDLS and CDR2 is YYNGEE. The J segment lost 2 bases and the V segment lost 3 bases, leaving 4 bases of the junction unmatched. The CDR3 has 15 amino acids. This chain's CDR3 is CASSAWTGGQETQYF. In DNA, the CDR3 is TGTGCCAGCAGCGCGTGGACAGGGGGACAAGAGACCCAGTACTTC.

In this sample, this clonotype turned up many times. The V call is TRBV6-2 or TRBV6-3, the J call TRBJ1-4, with D perhaps TRBD1 (5 bases). This CDR3 has 14 amino acids. V gave up 2 bases and J gave up 11 bases, with 15 bases separating them. Germline-derived CDR1 and CDR2 are MNHEY and SVGEGT. The CDR3 bases are TGTGCCAGCAGTTACGAGACCGGGGGGGAGAAACTGTTTTTT. Its translation: CASSYETGGEKLFF.

This clonotype appeared many times. The gene calls are TRBV6-5 and TRBJ1-5; D gene uncertain. The length of the CDR3 is 15 residues. CDR1 is MNHEY, CDR2 SVGAGI, per germline. With 5 bases removed from V and 2 bases from J, the gap between germline ends came to 13 bases. The CDR3 here is CASSTRRRGNQPQHF. In nucleotides, the CDR3 is TGTGCCAGCAGTACACGGCGGCGGGGCAATCAGCCCCAGCATTTT.

This clonotype was found many times. The chain combines TRBV20-1 with TRBJ2-7; D possibly corresponds to TRBD1 (5 bases). The CDR3 length is 14 residues. V shed 6 bases and J shed 0 bases, with 15 bases lying between them. From germline, CDR1 is DFQATT and CDR2 SNEGSKA (reference sequence). The CDR3 loop is CSAQKMTASYEQYF. Here the CDR3 DNA reads TGCAGTGCCCAGAAGATGACAGCCTCCTACGAGCAGTACTTC.

This clonotype appeared many times. V is TRBV14 and J is TRBJ1-1; a possible D gene is TRBD1 (6 bases). Germline-derived CDR1 and CDR2 are SGHDN and FVKESK. V was trimmed by 1 base and J by 4 bases, leaving 13 bases between them. The CDR3 length is 15 residues. CDR3 nucleotide sequence: TGTGCCAGCAGCCAAGTGTTGGGCAGGGGCACTGAAGCTTTCTTT. It is translated as CASSQVLGRGTEAFF.

The chain combines TRBV19 with TRBJ1-2; TRBD1 might be the D (5 bases). The CDR3 sequence is 12 residues long. Trimming removed 5 bases at V and 4 bases at J, with 8 bases between. The germline V gene encodes CDR1 LNHDA and CDR2 SQIVND (reference sequence). CDR3 protein: CASSAGPYGYTF. The DNA for the CDR3 is TGTGCCAGTAGTGCGGGACCCTATGGCTACACCTTC.

There are many counts of this clonotype. The CDR3, as DNA: TGTGCCAGCAGCCGACTAGCTAGCTCCTACAATGAGCAGTTCTTC. Amino acid sequence: CASSRLASSYNEQFF. This rearrangement joins TRBV14 to TRBJ2-1; 7 nucleotides line up with TRBD2. CDR1 and CDR2 (germline): SGHDN, FVKESK. CDR3 length equals 15 residues. V shed 4 bases, J shed 0 bases, and the junction held 3 bases outside the gene matches.

With regard to this clonotype: At one of its ends the junction is not consistent with the germline gene, which may arise from a read error. This chain connects TRBV5-1 to TRBJ1-1, with D possibly being TRBD1 (6 bases). CDR3 length equals 15 residues. The germline gives CDR1 SGHRS, CDR2 YFSETQ. The CDR3 protein is CANTFGGQENTEAFF. The CDR3, as DNA: TGCGCCAACACCTTCGGGGGGCAAGAGAACACGGAAGCTTTCTTT.

The sample holds a few counts of this clonotype. The rearrangement uses TRBV2 and TRBJ2-5; 9 bases agree with TRBD1. Germline loops: CDR1 SNHLY, CDR2 FYNNEI. CDR3 size: 14 residues. Losses at the gene ends were 5 bases for V and 6 bases for J; bases not matched to a gene: 7. The CDR3 region is CASSSTGGIQTQYF. CDR3 sequence (DNA): TGTGCCAGCAGTTCTACAGGGGGCATCCAGACCCAGTACTTC.

This clonotype came up many times. V and J are TRBV6-5 and TRBJ1-5; D is unresolved. Germline loops: CDR1 MNHEY, CDR2 SVGAGI. The CDR3 consists of 15 residues. V was clipped by 2 bases and J by 2 bases, with 10 bases between them. The CDR3 is CASSYGRGGNQPQHF. Written as DNA, the CDR3 is TGTGCCAGCAGTTACGGACGGGGAGGCAATCAGCCCCAGCATTTT.

In its sample, this clonotype was seen a few times. The CDR3 DNA reads as TGTGCCAGCAGCTCCGGGACTAGCGGGAGGGGCGAGCAGTACTTC. Protein product: CASSSGTSGRGEQYF. This chain links TRBV6-1 with TRBJ2-7; TRBD2 aligns across 16 bases. CDR3 length: 15 amino acids. Germline V gene sequence: CDR1 MNHNS, CDR2 SASEGT. V gave up 6 bases and J gave up 6 bases; unmatched junction bases: 5.

CDR3 DNA sequence: TGTGCCAGCCCCGGATACAATGAGCAGTTCTTC. Amino acids: CASPGYNEQFF. This chain uses TRBV6-1 with TRBJ2-1; D is ambiguous. The ends were cut back, 8 bases at V and 4 bases at J, with 6 bases in the middle. This CDR3 has 11 residues. Germline-derived CDR1 and CDR2 are MNHNS and SASEGT.

A remark on this clonotype: A single base separates this from a much larger clone, so it may be a read error. The chain has TRBV27 and TRBJ2-7, with 9 bases identical to TRBD1. The CDR3 totals 15 residues. The germline V gene has CDR1 MNHEY and CDR2 SMNVEV (reference sequence). CDR3: CANSLRDRVGVEQYF. Written as DNA, the CDR3 is TGTGCCAACAGTCTCCGGGACAGGGTAGGCGTCGAGCAGTACTTC.